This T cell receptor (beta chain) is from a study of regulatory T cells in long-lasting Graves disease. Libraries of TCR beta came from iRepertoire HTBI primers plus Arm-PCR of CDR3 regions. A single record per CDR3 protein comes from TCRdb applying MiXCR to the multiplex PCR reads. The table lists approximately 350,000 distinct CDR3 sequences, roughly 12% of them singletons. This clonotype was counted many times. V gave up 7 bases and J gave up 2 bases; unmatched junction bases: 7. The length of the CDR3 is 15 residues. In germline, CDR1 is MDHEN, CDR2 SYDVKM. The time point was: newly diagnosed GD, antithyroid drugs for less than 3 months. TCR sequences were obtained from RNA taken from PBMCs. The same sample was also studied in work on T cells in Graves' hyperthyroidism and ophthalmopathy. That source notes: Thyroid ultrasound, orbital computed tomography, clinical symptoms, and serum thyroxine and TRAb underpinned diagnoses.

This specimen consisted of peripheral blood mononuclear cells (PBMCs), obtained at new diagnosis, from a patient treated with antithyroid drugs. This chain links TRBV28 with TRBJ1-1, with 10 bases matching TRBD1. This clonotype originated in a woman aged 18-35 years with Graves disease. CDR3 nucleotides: TGTGCCAGCACCAGGGACAGGGGTCGAAACACTGAAGCTTTCTTT. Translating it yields CASTRDRGRNTEAFF. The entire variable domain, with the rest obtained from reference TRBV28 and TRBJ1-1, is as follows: DVKVTQSSRYLVKRTGEKVFLECVQDMDHENMFWYRQDPGLGLRLIYFSYDVKMKEKGDIPEGYSVSREKKERFSLILESASTNQTSMYLCASTRDRGRNTEAFFGQGTRLTVV.